This T cell receptor beta chain derives from a study of graft-versus-host responses after intestinal transplantation. About the study: Each patient got anti-thymocyte globulin induction, then tacrolimus and steroids for about 3 years.

V shed 1 base and J shed 0 bases, with 7 bases lying between them. The CDR3 extends over 16 amino acids. The germline V gene encodes CDR1 SNHLY and CDR2 FYNNEI. Details on this clone: Its antigen is undetermined.

Some clones are missing from TCRdb's copy, which holds only in-frame ones; the method was immunoSEQ multiplex PCR. The sample has tens of thousands of clones; 75% to 90% are singletons. The sample here was unstimulated CD4+ T cells sorted from spleen or lymph node cells, taken before transplant. The chain is built from TRBV2 and TRBJ1-6; no firm D call. This receptor was identified in a human donor who was the organ donor for an intestinal transplant. CDR3 DNA sequence: TGTGCCAGCAGTGAAGAAGGGAGCTCCTATAATTCACCCCTCCACTTT. Translation gives CASSEEGSSYNSPLHF.